This T cell receptor (beta chain) derives from a study of T cell repertoires in cytomegalovirus infection. The overall study: Shared public TCR beta signatures pointed to both CMV infection and a matching HLA type. Points from the study as a whole: CMV-specific HLA-C-restricted TCR beta clonotypes dominated the ex vivo response. Pooled public TCR beta family frequency picked out CMV carriers with the relevant HLA.

Germline loops: CDR1 SGHNT, CDR2 YENEEA. V was shortened by 2 bases and J by 5 bases, with 10 bases between the two germline ends. The CDR3 contains 14 residues. This clonotype was detected a few times. No antigen is known for it. One entry per CDR3 protein results from TCRdb running MiXCR on the reads. The sample records under 850,000 distinct CDR3 sequences, less than 40% being singletons. The chain couples TRBV11-3 to TRBJ2-1; D perhaps matches TRBD1 (5 bases). This TCR was recovered from a human donor in good health (CMV status not recorded). Some clones in this sample may be carry-over from other donors' samples. Sequencing was carried out using PBMCs. Here the CDR3 DNA reads TGTGCCAGCAGCTTAAAGTGGGGCGACAATGAGCAGTTCTTC. Its protein product is CASSLKWGDNEQFF.